This entry features one T cell receptor (beta chain) sequence. This entry is derived from a study of blood T cell repertoires in COVID-19. Study background: T cells, B-cell-depleted T cells, or PBMCs provided the cDNA or gDNA that served as material.

J was trimmed by 7 bases and V by 1 base; bases with no gene match: 11. CDR3 length: 16 amino acids. The germline CDR1 and CDR2 sequences are MNHNS and SASEGT. The study assigned cohorts using participant-reported clinical history. Per the authors' pipeline: From reference gene primer amplification, estimates of nucleated cell counts were derived. Profiling relied on immunoSEQ multiplex PCR, and the TCRdb table lists in-frame clones only, not all of them. Clonal size and the V and J genes are those of that table, whereas D and trimming came from the DNA. The repertoire holds approximately 400,000 clones, with approximately 89% as singletons.

Material for sequencing was PBMCs or T cells enriched from blood (not recorded which). The V call is TRBV6-1, the J call TRBJ1-2, with TRBD1 identical over 8 bases. The clonotype was recovered from a man aged 25 to 40 who had recovered from COVID-19. The CDR3: CASSEEFRGLKTGYTF. As DNA, the CDR3 is TGTGCCAGCAGTGAAGAATTCAGGGGGCTAAAGACTGGCTACACCTTC.